This T cell receptor (beta chain) was sequenced during a study of blood T cell repertoires in COVID-19. Using immunoSEQ multiplex PCR, the repertoire was profiled, and TCRdb retains in-frame clones only, with some absent. The table lists 55,000 to 65,000 clones, approximately 78% of them singletons, with roughly 12% in the top ten. The germline V gene has CDR1 MDHEN and CDR2 SYDVKM. The V end lost 7 bases, the J end lost 4 bases, and 14 bases lay between the germline ends. The CDR3 length is 14 residues. Sequenced input: peripheral blood. This chain connects TRBV28 to TRBJ1-5, with TRBD1 as a possible D gene (6 bases). The receptor was derived from a human donor in a cohort sampled during active COVID-19. The CDR3: CASTALDRNQPQHF. The DNA of the CDR3 is TGTGCCAGCACCGCCTTGGACAGAAATCAGCCCCAGCATTTT.